This TCR beta chain was captured by sequencing in a study of human T cells and chemical hapten exposure (dated by TCRdb to about 2021). At the level of the whole study: For sensitization, 2% DPC in acetone was applied to a roughly 2 cm by roughly 2 cm area of upper inner arm skin. Patients additionally received weekly therapeutic DPC doses to the scalp throughout the roughly 25-week study period. Patch tests used Finn chambers with 0.01% DPC on the upper back, scored after 6 days by International Contact Dermatitis Research Group standards. The mostly female patient cohort included alopecia areata with under or over 50% scalp involvement, alopecia totalis and alopecia universalis. The libraries were sequenced as a pool, and the TCR yield per sample differed mostly because of small variations in library volumes within the pool. Peripheral blood TCR repertoire changes were tracked in vivo in alopecia patients during primary and secondary sensitization to the hapten diphenylcyclopropenone (DPC). Blood samples were taken from patients before sensitization (week 0) and then at 2, 6 and about 24 weeks after DPC sensitization. Approximately 30 alopecia patients provided blood for TCR sequencing at one to four time points (pre-sensitization, 2, 6 and 24 weeks). What the research found in general, with its limitations: The number of PT1 expanded TCRs positively correlated with patch test score, significant at thresholds 8, 16 and 32 but not 4. The number of TCRs above 1 in 1000 frequency did not change with DPC sensitization; there was no evidence of global repertoire structure alterations. After repeated subsampling, changes were observed in the strength of the expansion versus patch-test correlation and in the threshold at which the correlation became significant. Because every patient had alopecia, a presumed autoimmune disease, the patients' immune response might differ from that of healthy individuals. Significantly more large CDR3 similarity clusters were formed by expanded TCRs than by pre-sensitization or healthy control sets, consistent with antigen-driven responses.

The library was made by RACE. TCRdb names NextSeq 500 as the instrument used. During library preparation, unique molecular identifiers were attached to individual cDNA molecules so that TCRs could be counted in a quantitative, reproducible way. From each blood RNA sample, both TCR alpha and TCR beta chains were sequenced. Turning to the authors' computational methods: A median of about 89,000 TCRs per sample was observed, with a range of about 20,000 to 750,000. The Decombinator software suite was used to annotate the V, J and CDR3 of the TCR reads. To make PS versus PT1 abundance plots, every sample was subsampled to the same number of TCRs (28,000). Expanded TCRs were defined as absent before sensitization and observed at least eight times at the 2-week time point. The public reads were run again by TCRdb, first through fastp at Q25 and then through MiXCR, and only productive beta chains were kept. Rows with a matching CDR3 protein are joined into one entry that keeps the most common DNA and genes. What appears here as the V and J calls and clone size reflects TCRdb's work, not the paper's. In all, the sample holds about 160,000 distinct CDR3 sequences, and about a quarter of those were seen once. The ten largest clonotypes hold 2.1% of the sample.

Turning to this clonotype: What this receptor recognizes is not known. Relative to the germline gene, one junction end is altered; a read error may explain this.

CDR1 and CDR2 are read off the germline V gene (reference sequence) as DFQATT and SNEGSKA. There are 13 amino acids in the CDR3, from cysteine to phenylalanine inclusive. CDR3 DNA only is kept here, 39 bases in frame from base 1. The time point label here, explained by the study, means: patch test 3, about 24 weeks after DPC sensitization. What the treatment or condition label conveys for this sample: therapeutic diphenylcyclopropenone sensitization with weekly scalp DPC. At every patch-test visit, the blood draw took place before the patch test was put on. Patients were eligible if aged 18 to 70, diagnosed with alopecia and judged suitable for DPC therapy, and pregnant patients were excluded. Unfractionated whole blood was collected in Tempus Blood RNA tubes, and total RNA was extracted from that blood.

The source is a woman aged 18-29 years with alopecia areata. Some clones in this sample may be carry-over from other donors' samples. The sample was whole blood, taken in connection with sensitization to the hapten diphenylcyclopropenone (DPC). The chain is made from TRBV20-1 and TRBJ2-2; the D segment might be TRBD1 or TRBD2, since each matches 7 bases. CDR3 reads: CSVRQGGTGELFF. The nucleotide sequence is given as TGCAGTGTTAGACAGGGAGGGACCGGGGAGCTGTTTTTT.